These 14 T cell receptor beta chains share one sample of origin, sequenced in a study of early T cells in non-severe SARS-CoV-2 infection. One entry per CDR3 protein, called by TCRdb with MiXCR from the 5' RACE reads. Of tens of thousands of distinct CDR3 sequences listed, about 12% are singletons. Here the sequenced sample was whole blood, taken at baseline. The receptors come from an adult who was a healthcare worker with PCR-confirmed SARS-CoV-2 infection or an uninfected control (not recorded which).

This clonotype was counted only a few times. J is TRBJ2-7 and V is TRBV6-7; tentatively, D is TRBD2 (6 bases). TRBV6-7 is noted as an ORF with a role that remains uncertain. Trimming removed 0 bases from V and 3 bases from J, with 12 bases in between. This CDR3 is built from 15 residues. The CDR3 DNA reads TGTGCCAGCAGTTACTCAGAACGGGACTTCTACGAGCAGTACTTC. Its translation is CASSYSERDFYEQYF.

J is TRBJ2-3 and V is TRBV3-1, with D possibly TRBD1 on 5 matching bases. The germline CDR1 and CDR2 sequences are LGHDT and YNNKEL (reference sequence). The ends were cut back, 2 bases at V and 6 bases at J, with 6 bases in the middle. The CDR3 covers 12 residues. CDR3 region: CASSQYRDTQYF. In nucleotides, the CDR3 is TGTGCCAGCAGCCAATACAGGGATACGCAGTATTTT.

This clonotype was seen once. The V and J genes are TRBV6-5 and TRBJ2-5, with 10 bases fitting TRBD2. V shed 7 bases and J 7 bases; nucleotides not matched to a gene: 12. CDR1 MNHEY and CDR2 SVGAGI come from the germline V gene. There are 15 residues in the CDR3. CDR3 residues: CASTNNPSGGGTQYF. Here the CDR3 DNA reads TGTGCCAGCACCAACAACCCTAGCGGGGGAGGGACCCAGTACTTC.

The rearrangement uses TRBV10-3 and TRBJ2-1; tentatively, D is TRBD1 (6 bases). The CDR3 loop spans 12 amino acids. V was cut by 4 bases and J by 9 bases, with 10 bases left in between. In germline, CDR1 is ENHRY, CDR2 SYGVKD. CDR3 region: CAISALGGEQFF. CDR3 DNA sequence: TGTGCCATCAGTGCCCTAGGGGGTGAGCAGTTCTTC.

There are many counts of this clonotype. The J gene is TRBJ2-7, the V gene TRBV12-5, with no clear D. Trimming shortened V by 3 bases and J by 3 bases, and 0 bases separated the two germline ends. Germline loops: CDR1 LGHNT, CDR2 FRNRAP. The CDR3 is 10 residues long. The CDR3 reads CASGFYEQYF. For the CDR3, the DNA is TGTGCTAGTGGTTTCTACGAGCAGTACTTC. Combining the CDR3 with reference TRBV12-5 and TRBJ2-7 gives the whole variable domain DARVTQTPRHKVTEMGQEVTMRCQPILGHNTVFWYRQTMMQGLELLAYFRNRAPLDDSGMPKDRFSAEMPDATLATLKIQPSEPRDSAVYFCASGFYEQYFGPGTRLTVT.

The V and J genes are TRBV5-4 and TRBJ2-5, with a tentative D call TRBD1 (6 bases). The V end lost 6 bases, the J end lost 3 bases, and 15 bases lay between the germline ends. Per germline, CDR1 SGHNT and CDR2 YYREEE (reference sequence). The CDR3 extends over 14 amino acids. Here the CDR3 reads CASNKGQQKETQYF. CDR3 in DNA: TGTGCCAGCAACAAAGGACAGCAGAAAGAGACCCAGTACTTC.

Ten or more counts support this clonotype. This chain uses TRBV3-1 with TRBJ1-2; no clear D. CDR3 length: 18 amino acids. With 1 base removed from V and 0 bases from J, the gap between germline ends came to 18 bases. Germline V gives CDR1 LGHDT, CDR2 YNNKEL (reference sequence). The CDR3, as DNA: TGTGCCAGCAGCCAAGGTATCGGCAGACTTTACCCTAACTATGGCTACACCTTC. It translates to CASSQGIGRLYPNYGYTF.

The rearrangement uses TRBV20-1 and TRBJ1-2, with unresolved D. CDR3 length: 14 residues. Germline CDR1 reads DFQATT; CDR2 reads SNEGSKA (reference sequence). V was clipped by 6 bases and J by 4 bases, with 18 bases between them. As DNA, the CDR3 is TGCAGTGCCCCCCTTGGCGCGCTCGGCTATGGCTACACCTTC. Residues: CSAPLGALGYGYTF.

The sample holds a few counts of this clonotype. This chain connects TRBV29-1 to TRBJ1-1; no firm D call. The CDR3 sequence is 11 residues long. Germline V gene sequence: CDR1 SQVTM, CDR2 ANQGSEA. V shed 3 bases and J shed 3 bases, with 5 bases lying between them. The DNA of the CDR3 is TGCAGCGTTGATAAGGACACTGAAGCTTTCTTT. This gives the protein CSVDKDTEAFF.

The chain uses TRBV19 and TRBJ1-5, with 11 bases aligning to TRBD1. Per germline, CDR1 LNHDA and CDR2 SQIVND (reference sequence). CDR3 length: 17 amino acids. The ends lost 7 bases at V and 5 bases at J; junction bases unmatched: 13. The CDR3 is CASTNPLGQGAYQPQHF. In DNA, the CDR3 is TGTGCCAGTACCAATCCCCTCGGACAGGGGGCTTATCAGCCCCAGCATTTT.

This clonotype appeared a few times. The gene calls are TRBV28 and TRBJ1-2; D not certain. The CDR3 has 12 residues. From germline, CDR1 is MDHEN and CDR2 SYDVKM. V was shortened by 3 bases and J by 2 bases, with 4 bases between the two germline ends. The CDR3 DNA reads TGTGCCAGCAGTTTCCGAAACTATGGCTACACCTTC. Protein: CASSFRNYGYTF.

The rearrangement uses TRBV5-1 and TRBJ1-1; TRBD1 might be the D (6 bases). Germline V gene data show CDR1 as SGHRS and CDR2 as YFSETQ. V lost 4 bases and J lost 3, with 10 bases in between. The CDR3 is 13 residues long. As DNA, the CDR3 is TGCGCCAGCAGCCCCCCAGGGGACACTGAAGCTTTCTTT. Its protein product is CASSPPGDTEAFF. Full variable domain (outside the CDR3, taken from reference TRBV5-1 and TRBJ1-1): KAGVTQTPRYLIKTRGQQVTLSCSPISGHRSVSWYQQTPGQGLQFLFEYFSETQRNKGNFPGRFSGRQFSNSRSEMNVSTLELGDSALYLCASSPPGDTEAFFGQGTRLTVV.

This clonotype has only a few counts. The chain carries TRBV11-2 and TRBJ2-5, with 9 bases matching TRBD2. Germline CDR1 SGHAT, CDR2 FQNNGV. The CDR3 spans 15 residues. V lost 4 bases to trimming and J lost 5 bases; unmatched junction nucleotides: 8. CDR3 in amino acids: CASSSRLAGTETQYF. For the CDR3, the DNA is TGTGCCAGCAGCTCCCGGCTAGCGGGAACGGAGACCCAGTACTTC.

The rearrangement uses TRBV6-5 and TRBJ2-2, with TRBD1 identical over 9 bases. Germline values: CDR1 MNHEY, CDR2 SVGAGI. The length of the CDR3 is 13 residues. V shed 7 bases, J shed 7 bases, and the junction held 4 bases outside the gene matches. This chain's CDR3 is CASTRTGVGELFF. Here the CDR3 DNA reads TGTGCCAGCACCAGGACAGGGGTCGGGGAGCTGTTTTTT.